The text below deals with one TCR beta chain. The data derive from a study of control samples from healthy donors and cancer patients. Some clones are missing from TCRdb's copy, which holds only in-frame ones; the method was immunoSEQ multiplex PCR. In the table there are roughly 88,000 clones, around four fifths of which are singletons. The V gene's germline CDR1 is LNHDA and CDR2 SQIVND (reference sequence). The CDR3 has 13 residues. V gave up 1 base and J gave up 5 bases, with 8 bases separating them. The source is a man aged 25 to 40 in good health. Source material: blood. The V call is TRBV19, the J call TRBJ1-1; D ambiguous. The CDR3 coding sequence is TGTGCCAGTAGTATAGCCGGGCGGACTGAAGCTTTCTTT. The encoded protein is CASSIAGRTEAFF.